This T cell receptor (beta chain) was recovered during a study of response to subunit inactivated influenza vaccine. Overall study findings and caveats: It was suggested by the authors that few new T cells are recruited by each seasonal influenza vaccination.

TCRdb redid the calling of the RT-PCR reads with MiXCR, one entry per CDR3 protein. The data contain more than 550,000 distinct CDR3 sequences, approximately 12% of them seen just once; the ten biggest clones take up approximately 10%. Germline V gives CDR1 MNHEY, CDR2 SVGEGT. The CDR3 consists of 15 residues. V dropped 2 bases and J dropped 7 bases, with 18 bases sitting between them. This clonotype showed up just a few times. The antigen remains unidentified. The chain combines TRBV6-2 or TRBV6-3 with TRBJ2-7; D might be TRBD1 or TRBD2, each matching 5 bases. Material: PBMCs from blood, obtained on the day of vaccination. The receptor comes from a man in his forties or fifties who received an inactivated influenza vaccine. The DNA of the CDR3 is TGTGCCAGCAGTTACCCGCCGTGGGACCTAGAAGAGCAGTACTTC. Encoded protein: CASSYPPWDLEEQYF.